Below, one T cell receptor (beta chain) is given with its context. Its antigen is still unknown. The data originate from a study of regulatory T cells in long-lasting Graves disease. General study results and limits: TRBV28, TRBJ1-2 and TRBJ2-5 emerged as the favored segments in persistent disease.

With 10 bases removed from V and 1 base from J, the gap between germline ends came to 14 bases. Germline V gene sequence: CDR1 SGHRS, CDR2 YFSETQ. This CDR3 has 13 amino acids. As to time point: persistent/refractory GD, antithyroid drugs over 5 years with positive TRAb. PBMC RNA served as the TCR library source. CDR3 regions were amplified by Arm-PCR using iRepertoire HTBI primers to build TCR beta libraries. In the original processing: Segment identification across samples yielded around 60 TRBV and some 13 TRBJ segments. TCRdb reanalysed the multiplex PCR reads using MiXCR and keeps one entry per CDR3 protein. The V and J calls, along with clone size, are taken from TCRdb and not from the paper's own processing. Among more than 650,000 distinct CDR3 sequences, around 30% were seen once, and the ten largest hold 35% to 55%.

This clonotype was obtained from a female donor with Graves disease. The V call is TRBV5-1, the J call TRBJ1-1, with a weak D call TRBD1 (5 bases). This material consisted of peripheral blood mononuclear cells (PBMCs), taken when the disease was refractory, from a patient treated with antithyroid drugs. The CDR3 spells CASHGGGNTEAFF. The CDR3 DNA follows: TGCGCCTCCCATGGGGGGGGGAACACTGAAGCTTTCTTT.